The next 6 T cell receptor beta chains were all read from a single sample in a study of shared clonotypes between healthy human individuals. Terminally differentiated effector memory CD45RA+ cells were excluded from the naive CD8 cells, which were CD45RO-negative and positively selected for CCR7. Profiling relied on immunoSEQ multiplex PCR, and the TCRdb table lists in-frame clones only, not all of them. The repertoire consists of over 2 million clones, with about 95% occurring once and the leading ten covering about 1.1%. Sequences were obtained from naive CD8+ T cells sorted from blood. Receptor source: a man aged 18-30 years in good health.

As to this clone: Other DNA sequences in this specimen translate into the identical CDR3. The rearrangement joins TRBV5-8 to TRBJ1-5, with TRBD1 as a possible D gene (5 bases). Germline loops: CDR1 SGHTS, CDR2 YDEGEE. Trimming took 2 bases from V and 0 from J, leaving 9 bases between them. The CDR3 has 15 residues. This CDR3 is CASSLGTVSNQPQHF. In DNA, the CDR3 is TGTGCCAGCAGCTTAGGGACGGTTAGCAATCAGCCCCAGCATTTT.

As regards this clone: At one boundary the junction diverges from the germline segment, which might be a read error. This rearrangement joins TRBV7-2 to TRBJ1-1, with D possibly being TRBD1 (6 bases). Looked up from germline, CDR1 is SGHTA and CDR2 is FQGNSA. This CDR3 spans 18 amino acids. The CDR3 DNA follows: TGTGCCAGCAGCCTTTTACCCCACGGGGAGGGGGAGAACTCTGAAGCTTTCTTT. Amino acid sequence: CASSLLPHGEGENSEAFF.

Details on this clone: A read error is possible here, since a much larger clone lies one base away. Other nucleotide sequences in the sample specify the same CDR3. This sequence joins TRBV2 and TRBJ1-1; possible D gene TRBD1, 5 bases. This CDR3 comprises 15 residues. Germline V gene sequence: CDR1 SNHLY, CDR2 FYNNEI. In DNA form, the CDR3 reads TGTGCCAGCAGTGAAGTCGGGGGGTTGAACACTGAAGCCTTCTTT. It translates to CASSEVGGLNTEAFF. The variable domain in full, completed from reference TRBV2 and TRBJ1-1, reads EPEVTQTPSHQVTQMGQEVILRCVPISNHLYFYWYRQILGQKVEFLVSFYNNEISEKSEIFDDQFSVERPDGSNFTLKIRSTKLEDSAMYFCASSEVGGLNTEAFFGQGTRLTVV.

This clone was seen a handful of times. The V gene is TRBV19, the J gene TRBJ1-5; the D is unclear. V lost 5 bases and J lost 9, with 8 bases in between. Germline V gene sequence: CDR1 LNHDA, CDR2 SQIVND (reference sequence). The CDR3 extends over 11 amino acids. CDR3 residues: CASSDGWPQHF. In DNA form, the CDR3 reads TGTGCCAGTAGTGATGGATGGCCCCAGCATTTT.

J is TRBJ2-3 and V is TRBV6-1, with D hard to call. There are 18 residues in the CDR3. Germline V gives CDR1 MNHNS, CDR2 SASEGT. The V end lost 1 base, the J end lost 2 bases, and 19 bases lay between the germline ends. CDR3 nucleotide sequence: TGTGCCAGCAGTGAAGAGGGTATTAGTCCATCGTACACAGATACGCAGTATTTT. This codes for CASSEEGISPSYTDTQYF.

V gene TRBV19 combines with J gene TRBJ1-5; D unclear. Germline CDR1 is LNHDA and CDR2 is SQIVND (reference sequence). V dropped 6 bases and J dropped 7 bases, with 10 bases sitting between them. CDR3 length: 12 amino acids. In DNA, the CDR3 is TGTGCCAGTAGGCCGACGGGGCAGCCCCAGCATTTT. It translates to CASRPTGQPQHF.